One sample yielded the 24 T cell receptor beta chains listed below, sequenced in a study of T cells expressing NK-cell markers (TCRdb year 2020). The method was 5' RACE. This sample was sequenced with an Illumina HiSeq 2000. With the reads reprocessed by TCRdb, a single entry stands for each CDR3 protein sequence and no DNA is reported. This sample's table has entries for roughly 380,000 distinct CDR3 sequences. Jointly, the top ten make up around 5.2% of the sample. Sequenced: blood T cells: a sorted CD56 or NKG2C T cell subset, CD4+ or CD8+ T cells, or bulk PBMC T cells (not recorded which). The receptors shown here come from a man aged 18 to 69 in good health.

The chain carries TRBV6-1 and TRBJ2-7; TCRdb's D gene call, TRBD1, goes unchecked for lack of DNA. This CDR3 spans 15 amino acids. Germline V CDR1 and CDR2: MNHNS, SASEGT. The CDR3 loop reads CASTDRGGSSYEQYF.

The chain couples TRBV2 to TRBJ2-3; TCRdb names TRBD2, which stays unverified in the absence of DNA. Germline CDR1 SNHLY, CDR2 FYNNEI. The CDR3 spans 15 residues. The CDR3: CASSSGRVESDTQYF. The complete variable domain, with remaining parts taken from reference TRBV2 and TRBJ2-3, reads EPEVTQTPSHQVTQMGQEVILRCVPISNHLYFYWYRQILGQKVEFLVSFYNNEISEKSEIFDDQFSVERPDGSNFTLKIRSTKLEDSAMYFCASSSGRVESDTQYFGPGTRLTVL.

This sequence joins TRBV5-1 and TRBJ2-3. The CDR3 covers 16 residues. Germline V CDR1 and CDR2: SGHRS, YFSETQ. The chain's CDR3 is CASSFYSLSSTDTQYF.

V and J are TRBV2 and TRBJ2-2. CDR1 is SNHLY and CDR2 is FYNNEI in the germline V gene. This CDR3 contains 13 residues. CDR3: CASSADETGELFF.

This chain uses TRBV9 with TRBJ2-1; the D call from TCRdb, TRBD2, cannot be confirmed without DNA. Germline lookup yields CDR1 SGDLS and CDR2 YYNGEE. The CDR3 length is 15 residues. The chain's CDR3 is CASSRASGLYNEQFF.

This chain connects TRBV18 to TRBJ2-1; TCRdb reports TRBD2, a call that lacks DNA to check it against. The CDR3 is 18 residues long. Per the germline V gene, CDR1 is KGHSH and CDR2 is LQKENI. The CDR3 sequence: CASSPYPSGGASYNEQFF.

The chain combines TRBV5-4 with TRBJ2-5; TCRdb lists TRBD2, though no DNA is available to test this call. The CDR3 is 15 residues long. Germline CDR1 and CDR2: SGHNT and YYREEE (reference sequence). The CDR3 protein is CASSSPTSISETQYF.

V is TRBV29-1 and J is TRBJ1-1. From germline, CDR1 is SQVTM and CDR2 ANQGSEA. The CDR3 runs 13 residues. The CDR3 loop is CSVEGGMNTEAFF.

The rearrangement joins TRBV27 to TRBJ1-6. From germline, CDR1 is MNHEY and CDR2 SMNVEV (reference sequence). The CDR3 has 15 amino acids. The CDR3 sequence: CASSLARTRSSPLHF.

The CDR3 here is CASGDGKYEQYF. J is TRBJ2-7 and V is TRBV3-1; with no DNA, the TCRdb D assignment of TRBD1 cannot be verified. The V gene's germline CDR1 is LGHDT and CDR2 YNNKEL (reference sequence). This CDR3 region has 12 residues.

The rearrangement uses TRBV11-2 and TRBJ1-6. This CDR3 contains 16 residues. In germline, CDR1 is SGHAT, CDR2 FQNNGV. CDR3 protein: CASSSWTARLNSPLHF.

The chain recombines TRBV11-2 with TRBJ1-4; TCRdb outputs TRBD1, but without DNA this stays unchecked. This CDR3 is built from 15 residues. Germline CDR1 SGHAT, CDR2 FQNNGV. CDR3 region: CASSQAPGTNEKLFF.

The rearrangement links TRBV27 to TRBJ2-1; TCRdb calls TRBD1, which cannot be checked without DNA. CDR3 length: 15 residues. The germline CDR1 and CDR2 sequences are MNHEY and SMNVEV (reference sequence). The CDR3 protein is CASSLEGGVRGEQFF.

In terms of frequency, this clonotype is medium-sized. This rearrangement joins TRBV6-5 to TRBJ2-3; TCRdb's D call, TRBD2, is unchecked because there is no DNA. Germline CDR1 and CDR2: MNHEY and SVGAGI. The CDR3 totals 13 residues. The CDR3 is CASSYSGPSTQYF.

The chain couples TRBV5-1 to TRBJ2-2. Per the germline V gene, CDR1 is SGHRS and CDR2 is YFSETQ. The CDR3 runs 17 residues. The CDR3: CASSFPWNTPNTGELFF.

The chain carries TRBV6-2 or TRBV6-3 and TRBJ2-2; TCRdb's assignment of TRBD1 cannot be checked, as there is no DNA. This CDR3 region has 16 residues. In germline, CDR1 is MNHEY, CDR2 SVGEGT. The CDR3 sequence: CASSKSQGRNTGELFF.

This chain connects TRBV5-1 to TRBJ1-5; the TCRdb call, TRBD1, lacks DNA for checking. The CDR3 covers 15 residues. CDR1 and CDR2 from the germline V gene are SGHRS and YFSETQ. CDR3 protein: CASSSDGRTDQPQHF.

This chain joins TRBV12-3 or TRBV12-4 and TRBJ2-7. This CDR3 contains 13 residues. CDR3 residues: CASSSWLKPEQYF.

The chain recombines TRBV9 with TRBJ2-7. Germline V lookup: CDR1 SGDLS, CDR2 YYNGEE. The CDR3 consists of 13 residues. The CDR3 here is CASSVDTHREQYF.

V and J are TRBV7-6 and TRBJ2-2; TCRdb proposes TRBD2, but this gene call is untestable without DNA. CDR3 length: 16 residues. CDR1 is SGHVS, CDR2 FNYEAQ, per germline. The CDR3 sequence is CASSLVWGLVVGELFF.

The chain recombines TRBV7-2 with TRBJ1-4; the D gene TCRdb calls, TRBD1, cannot be checked with no DNA. The CDR3 is 14 amino acids. Germline V lookup: CDR1 SGHTA, CDR2 FQGNSA. The CDR3 spells CASSPRGGGEKLFF.

The V call is TRBV10-3, the J call TRBJ1-4; TCRdb lists TRBD1, though no DNA is available to test this call. CDR1 and CDR2 from the germline V gene are ENHRY and SYGVKD. CDR3 size: 15 residues. The CDR3 region is CAISAQPGTNEKLFF.

This rearrangement joins TRBV5-1 to TRBJ2-5. This CDR3 has 14 residues. Germline CDR1 and CDR2: SGHRS and YFSETQ. CDR3 amino acids: CASTGQGGWETQYF.

The rearrangement joins TRBV9 to TRBJ1-2. From germline, CDR1 is SGDLS and CDR2 YYNGEE. This CDR3 has 14 amino acids. The CDR3: CASSPRASNYGYTF.